The 5 T cell receptor beta chains given below trace back to one sample, sequenced in a study of cytomegalovirus exposure and HLA in healthy donors. The PCR contained 60 Vbeta and 13 Jbeta primers. Sequencing used immunoSEQ multiplex PCR; TCRdb keeps in-frame clones, though not all of them. The table records around 150,000 clones, 80% of them present only once. Sequenced input: PBMCs. The receptor set was obtained from a man aged 30 to 45 in good health and CMV-seronegative.

CDR3 in amino acids: CASSQDRGSGTYEQYF. CDR3 DNA sequence: TGCGCCAGCAGCCAAGATAGGGGTAGCGGAACCTACGAGCAGTACTTC. The chain has TRBV4-1 and TRBJ2-7; maybe TRBD2 (6 bases). V lost 0 bases to trimming and J lost 2 bases, with 14 bases between them. The V gene's germline CDR1 is MGHRA and CDR2 YSYEKL. The CDR3 is 16 residues long.

The V and J genes are TRBV29-1 and TRBJ2-3; D gene ambiguous. This CDR3 contains 13 residues. Germline CDR1 reads SQVTM; CDR2 reads ANQGSEA. V shed 6 bases and J shed 0 bases, with 10 bases lying between them. CDR3 protein: CSVPPRSTDTQYF. The CDR3 nucleotides read TGCAGCGTCCCGCCCAGAAGCACAGATACGCAGTATTTT.

This chain joins TRBV5-4 and TRBJ2-7, with TRBD2 identical over 8 bases. V dropped 0 bases and J dropped 2; count of bases not matched to a gene: 4. The V gene's germline CDR1 is SGHNT and CDR2 YYREEE (reference sequence). The CDR3 runs to 15 residues. CDR3: CASSLAARGAYEQYF. The DNA of the CDR3 is TGTGCCAGCAGCTTGGCTGCGCGGGGGGCCTACGAGCAGTACTTC.

The chain is built from TRBV5-1 and TRBJ2-1; TRBD2 might be the D (6 bases). The germline V gene encodes CDR1 SGHRS and CDR2 YFSETQ. Trimming left V 1 base short and J 9 bases short, with 17 bases between. This CDR3 is 15 amino acids long. Here the CDR3 reads CASSLRRAGFSEQFF. CDR3 bases: TGCGCCAGCAGCTTGAGGAGGGCCGGCTTTAGTGAGCAGTTCTTC. Complete variable domain (other parts from reference TRBV5-1 and TRBJ2-1): KAGVTQTPRYLIKTRGQQVTLSCSPISGHRSVSWYQQTPGQGLQFLFEYFSETQRNKGNFPGRFSGRQFSNSRSEMNVSTLELGDSALYLCASSLRRAGFSEQFFGPGTRLTVL.

Only one count was recorded for this clone. This chain links TRBV7-9 with TRBJ2-7, with TRBD2 as a possible D gene (6 bases). The CDR3 runs 12 residues. V shed 5 bases and J shed 7 bases, with 12 bases lying between them. Germline V gives CDR1 SEHNR, CDR2 FQNEAQ (reference sequence). CDR3 sequence reads: CASSPGGVEQYF. For the CDR3, the DNA is TGTGCCAGCAGCCCCGGAGGGGTAGAGCAGTACTTC.